This TCR beta chain was sequenced during a study of T-cell reconstitution after alpha-beta-depleted transplantation in children (dated by TCRdb to about 2016). Regarding the complete study: Using TCR repertoire profiling, the study quantitatively followed how T-cell immune reconstitution unfolded in children after TCRalphabeta/CD19-depleted allogeneic hematopoietic cell transplantation. Results the study describes overall, beyond this receptor: Over subsequent months, a decline in hyperexpanded clone frequencies was noted, and after one year, T-cell counts and TCRbeta diversity were mostly ascribed to newly produced T cells. In some patients, the high TCRbeta diversity seen at day 60 was put down to recipient T cells and intrathymic progenitors that had survived conditioning. The apparently early alphabetaT-cell count recovery about two months after transplant was reportedly dependent on only several hundred rapidly expanded clones derived from non-depleted graft cells.

The method was PCR. Sequencing instrument: Illumina HiSeq 2500. TCR libraries were prepared with molecular barcoding, using unique molecular identifiers to normalize TCRbeta repertoire quantification. Starting from the raw public reads, TCRdb applied fastp trimming at Q25, assembled clones with MiXCR and retained in-frame beta chains. CDR3 protein duplicates are merged, each entry listing the most common genes and DNA. A total of around 490,000 distinct CDR3 sequences appear in this sample, around 10% of them only once. The top ten clonotypes cover 12% to 15% of the sample. Regarding this clonotype: Its binding antigen is unknown. Base qualities are not provided; no much larger clone lies one nucleotide away.

The treatment or condition label, read with the paper, signifies: allogeneic hematopoietic cell transplantation with graft depleted of TCRalphabeta T cells and CD19 B cells. The children who served as transplant recipients had been given grafts of TCRalphabeta/CD19-depleted allogeneic hematopoietic cells. This specimen was PBMCs, mostly from graft donor cells, taken 180 days after TCRalphabeta/CD19-depleted stem cell transplant. The sequence came from a female patient younger than 10 who had a stem cell transplant for aplastic anemia, so the T cells may come from the graft donor.

CDR3 reads: CSYRGPNNEQFF. In nucleotide form, the sequence is TGCAGTTACAGGGGGCCAAACAATGAGCAGTTCTTC. The chain is assembled from TRBV20-1 and TRBJ2-1, and 9 junction bases match TRBD1. V is trimmed back by 8 bases and J by 5 bases, and the junction contains 4 bases that no gene match accounts for. Reading from cysteine to phenylalanine, the CDR3 counts 12 amino acids. Only CDR3 DNA is held: 36 bases, read in frame from base 1. From a lookup of the germline V gene (reference sequence), CDR1 and CDR2 are DFQATT and SNEGSKA.